This T cell receptor (beta chain) was identified during a study of shared clonotypes between healthy human individuals. V dropped 5 bases and J dropped 6 bases, with 14 bases sitting between them. The CDR3 contains 14 residues. Germline V gene sequence: CDR1 SGHVS, CDR2 FNYEAQ. As regards this clone: The antigen is not known.

Overall study results and limits: It was observed that 5% to 6.5% of naive CD4 clonotypes were shared across a handful of donors. Genetic and exposure-history diversity was limited by the few donors.

CD45RO-negative cells were positively selected for CCR7, leaving out terminally differentiated effector memory CD45RA+ cells. Researchers ran the assay at a deep level. In the sorted-subset replicate PCRs, 200 ng DNA, roughly 30,000 T cell genomes, was used. Measured with immunoSEQ multiplex PCR; TCRdb has only the in-frame clones, and not every one. This sample has around 1,900,000 clones; 90% to 95% occur once, and the top ten carry over 1.5%. Sequenced sample: naive CD8+ T cells from PBMCs. The TCR originated in a man aged 18 to 29 in good health. Some clones in this sample may be carry-over from other donors' samples. J is TRBJ2-1 and V is TRBV7-6; D unresolved. CDR3 amino acids: CASSPLSKGNEQFF. Here the CDR3 DNA reads TGTGCCAGCAGCCCGTTATCCAAGGGCAATGAGCAGTTCTTC.